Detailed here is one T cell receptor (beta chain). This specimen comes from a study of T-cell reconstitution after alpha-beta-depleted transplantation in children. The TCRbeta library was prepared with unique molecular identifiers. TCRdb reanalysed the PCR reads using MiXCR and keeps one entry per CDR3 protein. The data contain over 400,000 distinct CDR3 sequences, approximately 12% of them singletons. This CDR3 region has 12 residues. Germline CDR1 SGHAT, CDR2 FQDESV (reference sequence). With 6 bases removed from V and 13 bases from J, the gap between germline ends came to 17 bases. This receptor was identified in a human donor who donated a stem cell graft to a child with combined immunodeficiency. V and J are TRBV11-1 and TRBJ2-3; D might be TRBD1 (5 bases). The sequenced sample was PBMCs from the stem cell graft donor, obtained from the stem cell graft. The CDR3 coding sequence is TGTGCCAGCAGTCCTTGGACATCTCCGGAGTATTTT. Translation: CASSPWTSPEYF.